Shown below are 12 T cell receptor beta chains from a single sample sequenced in a study of blood T cell repertoires in COVID-19. The data were produced by immunoSEQ multiplex PCR, yet TCRdb's version contains in-frame clones alone and is incomplete. The repertoire consists of some 300,000 clones, with around nine tenths occurring once and the leading ten covering 1% to 1.5%. Sequenced: peripheral blood. The receptors originated from a man in his 70s with acute or convalescent COVID-19.

The chain is built from TRBV6-5 and TRBJ1-2, with TRBD1 matching 7 bases. The length of the CDR3 is 14 residues. V lost 8 bases and J lost 6; bases outside the gene matches: 12. Germline V gene data show CDR1 as MNHEY and CDR2 as SVGAGI. CDR3 sequence reads: CASFSGTALDGYTF. CDR3 in DNA: TGTGCCAGCTTCTCCGGGACAGCCCTTGATGGCTACACCTTC.

This clone has only one observation. The chain employs TRBV5-1 and TRBJ1-1, with D hard to call. This CDR3 has 14 residues. Germline V gives CDR1 SGHRS, CDR2 YFSETQ. V dropped 0 bases and J dropped 1 base, with 7 bases sitting between them. As DNA, the CDR3 is TGCGCCAGCAGCTTGGTGCGGGAGAACACTGAAGCTTTCTTT. Encoded protein: CASSLVRENTEAFF.

This chain uses TRBV18 with TRBJ1-1, with a tentative D call TRBD1 (5 bases). The CDR3 is 14 amino acids. V shed 1 base and J shed 5 bases, with 11 bases lying between them. In germline, CDR1 is KGHSH, CDR2 LQKENI. CDR3 bases: TGTGCCAGCTCACCACAGGGGATGGGAACTGAAGCTTTCTTT. Translating it yields CASSPQGMGTEAFF.

The rearrangement links TRBV4-1 to TRBJ1-5; D not resolved. The germline gives CDR1 MGHRA, CDR2 YSYEKL. The CDR3 extends over 15 amino acids. The V and J ends lost 1 base and 0 bases respectively, with 7 bases between them. The CDR3 sequence is CASSQVRDSNQPQHF. The DNA for the CDR3 is TGCGCCAGCAGCCAAGTACGGGATAGCAATCAGCCCCAGCATTTT.

V is TRBV7-2 and J is TRBJ2-7; no firm D call. Per germline, CDR1 SGHTA and CDR2 FQGNSA. The CDR3 is 14 residues long. V lost 0 bases and J lost 0, with 6 bases in between. CDR3 nucleotide sequence: TGTGCCAGCAGCTTAGCTATCTTCTCCTACGAGCAGTACTTC. This encodes CASSLAIFSYEQYF.

The chain is built from TRBV20-1 and TRBJ2-7, with unresolved D. CDR3 length: 12 amino acids. The germline CDR1 and CDR2 sequences are DFQATT and SNEGSKA (reference sequence). V was pared by 3 bases and J by 0 bases, with 6 bases between. The CDR3 loop reads CSASGSSYEQYF. The DNA for the CDR3 is TGCAGTGCTAGTGGCAGCTCCTACGAGCAGTACTTC.

V is TRBV19 and J is TRBJ1-4; D unclear. The CDR3 is 15 amino acids. Trimming shortened V by 0 bases and J by 6 bases, and 11 bases separated the two germline ends. CDR1 is LNHDA and CDR2 is SQIVND in the germline V gene (reference sequence). The CDR3 DNA is TGTGCCAGTAGTATAGATCTGGCAGTTGATGAAAAACTGTTTTTT. Translated, it gives CASSIDLAVDEKLFF.

The V and J genes are TRBV5-1 and TRBJ2-1, with 9 bases fitting TRBD2. The V and J ends lost 2 bases and 9 bases, in that order; junction bases with no gene match: 6. Germline loops: CDR1 SGHRS, CDR2 YFSETQ. This CDR3 is 14 amino acids long. The CDR3 nucleotides are TGCGCCAGCAGCTTCTTAGCGGGAGAGGGTGAGCAGTTCTTC. It translates to CASSFLAGEGEQFF.

In its sample, this clone was seen a few times. The rearrangement uses TRBV28 and TRBJ1-5; the D is unclear. The CDR3 covers 15 residues. Germline V gives CDR1 MDHEN, CDR2 SYDVKM. V lost 3 bases and J lost 2, with 11 bases in between. The chain's CDR3 is CASSFGSLGNQPQHF. The CDR3 DNA reads TGTGCCAGCAGTTTCGGCAGCCTAGGCAATCAGCCCCAGCATTTT.

The chain links TRBV4-3 to TRBJ2-2; 9 nucleotides align to TRBD2. Germline CDR1 is LGHNA and CDR2 is YSLEER. The CDR3 covers 17 residues. V was pared by 4 bases and J by 1 base, with 7 bases of the junction left unmatched. DNA for the CDR3: TGCGCCAGCAGCCGGGATAGCGGGGGCCTGAACACCGGGGAGCTGTTTTTT. The encoded protein is CASSRDSGGLNTGELFF.

The chain couples TRBV27 to TRBJ1-1, with no clear D. CDR1 and CDR2 (germline): MNHEY, SMNVEV (reference sequence). The CDR3 extends over 13 amino acids. Trimming removed 5 bases from V and 3 bases from J, with 10 bases in between. Here the CDR3 DNA reads TGTGCCAGCAGTAACATCCTCCACACTGAAGCTTTCTTT. Its translation is CASSNILHTEAFF.

The chain links TRBV10-3 to TRBJ1-1; tentatively, D is TRBD1 (5 bases). Germline V gene data show CDR1 as ENHRY and CDR2 as SYGVKD. The CDR3 contains 16 residues. The V end was cut by 4 bases, the J end by 3 bases, with 18 bases between. DNA for the CDR3: TGTGCCATCAGTGGGGATCTTCAGGGAGGAGACACTGAAGCTTTCTTT. It translates to CAISGDLQGGDTEAFF.